These 30 T cell receptor beta chains came from one sample sequenced in a study of cytomegalovirus exposure and HLA in healthy donors. Researchers ran the PCR with 60 Vbeta and 13 Jbeta primers. Some clones are missing from TCRdb's copy, which holds only in-frame ones; the method was immunoSEQ multiplex PCR. Its table lists 150,000 or so clones. The sample was PBMCs. The receptors originated from a man between 25 and 39 years old in good health and CMV-seronegative.

As to this clone: One end of the junction varies from germline; a read error may be responsible. The chain joins TRBV11-2 to TRBJ2-1, with 7 positions matching TRBD1. The CDR3 contains 14 residues. CDR1 and CDR2 (germline): SGHAT, FQNNGV. CDR3 in amino acids: CASRNRGPLDEQLF. In DNA, the CDR3 is TGTGCCAGCAGAAACAGGGGTCCGTTGGATGAGCAGCTCTTC.

The rearrangement links TRBV18 to TRBJ2-7; tentatively, D is TRBD1 (6 bases). The CDR3 loop spans 15 amino acids. The V gene's germline CDR1 is KGHSH and CDR2 LQKENI. V shed 1 base and J shed 5 bases, with 15 bases lying between them. CDR3 coding DNA: TGTGCCAGCTCACCACAAGGGGGTGGTGTAGACGAGCAGTACTTC. Amino acid sequence: CASSPQGGGVDEQYF. Full variable domain (remainder filled in from reference TRBV18 and TRBJ2-7): NAGVMQNPRHLVRRRGQEARLRCSPMKGHSHVYWYRQLPEEGLKFMVYLQKENIIDESGMPKERFSAEFPKEGPSILRIQQVVRGDSAAYFCASSPQGGGVDEQYFGPGTRLTVT.

The chain joins TRBV6-5 to TRBJ2-7, with 10 positions matching TRBD2. The J segment lost 3 bases and the V segment lost 6 bases, leaving 5 bases of the junction unmatched. The CDR3 length is 14 residues. In germline, CDR1 is MNHEY, CDR2 SVGAGI. CDR3 region: CASSRASGSYEQYF. The CDR3 nucleotides are TGTGCCAGCAGCCGGGCTAGCGGGAGCTACGAGCAGTACTTC.

The V call is TRBV4-2, the J call TRBJ2-7; TRBD2 matches at 8 bases. The CDR3 extends over 15 amino acids. V trimming: 3 bases; J trimming: 0 bases; junction bases outside the gene matches: 4. Germline CDR1 LGHNA, CDR2 YNFKEQ. The chain's CDR3 is CASSHSGTSSYEQYF. CDR3 bases: TGTGCCAGCAGCCATAGCGGGACTAGCTCCTACGAGCAGTACTTC.

The genes are TRBV29-1 and TRBJ2-7; weak D call: TRBD2 (5 bases). CDR1 and CDR2 (germline): SQVTM, ANQGSEA. CDR3 length: 13 residues. Trimming shortened V by 4 bases and J by 3 bases, and 13 bases separated the two germline ends. This CDR3 reads CSVGVLGVYEQYF. CDR3 bases: TGCAGCGTTGGAGTACTAGGCGTCTACGAGCAGTACTTC.

The rearrangement uses TRBV5-1 and TRBJ2-7; 8 bases fit TRBD1. In germline, CDR1 is SGHRS, CDR2 YFSETQ. Trimming took 0 bases from V and 3 from J; bases not matched to a gene: 8. This CDR3 has 16 residues. For the CDR3, the DNA is TGCGCCAGCAGCTTGGCCCAGACAGGGGCCTTCTACGAGCAGTACTTC. Protein sequence: CASSLAQTGAFYEQYF.

The chain recombines TRBV15 with TRBJ1-4; D gene uncertain. The CDR3 is 15 residues long. The ends were cut back, 3 bases at V and 3 bases at J, with 11 bases in the middle. CDR1 is LNHNV, CDR2 YYDKDF, per germline (reference sequence). The CDR3, as DNA: TGTGCCACCAGCAGTGAACAGCTTTCTAATGAAAAACTGTTTTTT. Translated: CATSSEQLSNEKLFF.

The chain employs TRBV28 and TRBJ2-7, with 9 bases identical to TRBD1. The CDR3 is 15 residues long. The V segment lost 8 bases and the J segment 5 bases; nucleotides outside the gene matches: 13. The germline gives CDR1 MDHEN, CDR2 SYDVKM. CDR3 region: CASCNPGTGLNEQYF. DNA of the CDR3: TGTGCCAGCTGCAATCCCGGGACAGGGCTAAACGAGCAGTACTTC.

The CDR3 reads CASSQEAPYYGYTF. The CDR3 DNA reads as TGCGCCAGCAGCCAAGAAGCTCCCTACTATGGCTACACCTTC. The gene calls are TRBV4-3 and TRBJ1-2; no clear D gene. This CDR3 region has 14 residues. CDR1 and CDR2 (germline): LGHNA, YSLEER. Trimming removed 0 bases from V and 3 bases from J, with 8 bases in between.

The V gene is TRBV19, the J gene TRBJ2-7, with 11 bases matching TRBD2. The CDR3 length is 16 residues. CDR1 LNHDA and CDR2 SQIVND come from the germline V gene (reference sequence). V shed 5 bases and J 0 bases; nucleotides not matched to a gene: 6. The CDR3 DNA is TGTGCCAGTAGTTCCACTAGCGGGGGAAGCTCCTACGAGCAGTACTTC. Translating gives CASSSTSGGSSYEQYF.

The V call is TRBV5-6, the J call TRBJ2-7; 10 positions match TRBD1. J lost 5 bases, V lost 6 bases, and 5 bases had no gene match. This CDR3 contains 13 residues. CDR1 and CDR2 from the germline V gene are SGHDT and YYEEEE. The CDR3 DNA follows: TGTGCCAGCAATTCAGGACAGGGGGACGAGCAGTACTTC. Amino acids: CASNSGQGDEQYF.

The genes are TRBV10-2 and TRBJ2-7, with D perhaps matching TRBD2 (5 bases). CDR3 length equals 15 residues. From germline, CDR1 is WSHSY and CDR2 SAAADI. V was pared by 4 bases and J by 5 bases, with 18 bases between. The CDR3 here is CASSGGREPVHEQYF. CDR3 bases: TGCGCCAGCAGTGGGGGAAGGGAGCCGGTCCACGAGCAGTACTTC.

The chain carries TRBV5-1 and TRBJ2-3; 8 bases map to TRBD1. This CDR3 has 16 residues. Germline V CDR1 and CDR2: SGHRS, YFSETQ. V was clipped by 4 bases and J by 5 bases; unmatched bases: 12. The CDR3 spells CASSPAGQGAGDTQYF. DNA of the CDR3: TGCGCCAGCAGCCCGGCCGGGCAGGGGGCAGGAGATACGCAGTATTTT.

The V gene is TRBV28, the J gene TRBJ2-5; 11 positions agree with TRBD2. The germline gives CDR1 MDHEN, CDR2 SYDVKM. This CDR3 is built from 18 residues. The junction had 11 bases not matched to a gene; V was cut back by 1 base and J by 4 bases. The CDR3 nucleotides are TGTGCCAGCAGTTTATCGGCTAGCGGGAGGCTTTGGGGAGAGACCCAGTACTTC. This codes for CASSLSASGRLWGETQYF.

The J gene is TRBJ2-3, the V gene TRBV6-1, with D possibly TRBD1 on 6 matching bases. In germline, CDR1 is MNHNS, CDR2 SASEGT. Trimming removed 4 bases at V and 5 bases at J, with 13 bases between. This CDR3 comprises 14 residues. As DNA, the CDR3 is TGTGCCAGCAGTGCTCGACAGGTCAGAGATACGCAGTATTTT. It encodes CASSARQVRDTQYF.

This chain connects TRBV29-1 to TRBJ1-5; a weak D match, TRBD1 (5 bases). This CDR3 comprises 14 residues. Trimming removed 5 bases from V and 7 bases from J, with 18 bases in between. CDR1 SQVTM and CDR2 ANQGSEA come from the germline V gene. CDR3 in DNA: TGCAGCGTTTCCACGGGACTGCAACACCAGCCCCAGCATTTT. The encoded protein is CSVSTGLQHQPQHF. Using reference TRBV29-1 and TRBJ1-5 for the parts outside the CDR3, the full variable domain is SAVISQKPSRDICQRGTSLTIQCQVDSQVTMMFWYRQQPGQSLTLIATANQGSEATYESGFVIDKFPISRPNLTFSTLTVSNMSPEDSSIYLCSVSTGLQHQPQHFGDGTRLSIL.

The gene calls are TRBV18 and TRBJ2-3, with 7 nucleotides matching TRBD2. The germline V gene has CDR1 KGHSH and CDR2 LQKENI. The junction had 4 bases not matched to a gene; V was cut back by 5 bases and J by 5 bases. This CDR3 region has 13 residues. CDR3 loop: CASSSGRGDTQYF. Written as DNA, the CDR3 is TGTGCCAGCTCATCAGGGAGGGGAGATACGCAGTATTTT.

This chain connects TRBV4-2 to TRBJ2-7; TRBD2 matches at 9 bases. V shed 3 bases, J shed 4 bases, and the junction held 10 bases outside the gene matches. CDR1 is LGHNA, CDR2 YNFKEQ, per germline. CDR3 size: 16 residues. The CDR3 nucleotides are TGTGCCAGCAGCCATTCCCCGGCGGGAGGGCCTTACGAGCAGTACTTC. Amino acids: CASSHSPAGGPYEQYF.

The V and J genes are TRBV7-8 and TRBJ2-7; D not resolved. V was pared by 0 bases and J by 3 bases, with 6 bases between. The CDR3 is made up of 13 amino acids. Germline V gene sequence: CDR1 SGHVS, CDR2 FQNEAQ. DNA for the CDR3: TGTGCCAGCAGCTTAGCAGACTTCTACGAGCAGTACTTC. Protein sequence: CASSLADFYEQYF.

This sequence joins TRBV7-2 and TRBJ2-2, with D tentatively TRBD1 (6 bases). Trimming shortened V by 6 bases and J by 4 bases, and 9 bases separated the two germline ends. Germline CDR1 SGHTA, CDR2 FQGNSA. The CDR3 has 13 amino acids. The CDR3 bases are TGTGCCAGCAGACAGGGTTTCACCGGGGAGCTGTTTTTT. Encoded protein: CASRQGFTGELFF.

This chain connects TRBV2 to TRBJ2-7, with 7 bases aligning to TRBD1. The J segment lost 9 bases and the V segment lost 0 bases, leaving 5 bases of the junction unmatched. The CDR3 contains 13 residues. Germline CDR1 reads SNHLY; CDR2 reads FYNNEI. The chain's CDR3 is CASSEAGRGRQYF. CDR3 bases: TGTGCCAGCAGTGAAGCAGGAAGGGGGCGGCAGTACTTC.

The J gene is TRBJ1-2, the V gene TRBV18; D gene uncertain. With 3 bases removed from V and 3 bases from J, the gap between germline ends came to 8 bases. The CDR3 runs 13 residues. In germline, CDR1 is KGHSH, CDR2 LQKENI. The CDR3 coding sequence is TGTGCCAGCTCACCCGGGAGTCACTATGGCTACACCTTC. The encoded protein is CASSPGSHYGYTF. Complete variable domain (other parts from reference TRBV18 and TRBJ1-2): NAGVMQNPRHLVRRRGQEARLRCSPMKGHSHVYWYRQLPEEGLKFMVYLQKENIIDESGMPKERFSAEFPKEGPSILRIQQVVRGDSAAYFCASSPGSHYGYTFGSGTRLTVV.

This chain connects TRBV29-1 to TRBJ1-5, with TRBD1 matching 7 bases. The V gene's germline CDR1 is SQVTM and CDR2 ANQGSEA. The CDR3 sequence is 12 residues long. The junction had 3 bases not matched to a gene; V was cut back by 6 bases and J by 4 bases. CDR3 in amino acids: CSVGTANQPQHF. The CDR3 DNA follows: TGCAGCGTCGGGACAGCGAATCAGCCCCAGCATTTT.

The chain employs TRBV10-3 and TRBJ2-1; 8 positions match TRBD2. V shed 8 bases and J 5 bases; nucleotides not matched to a gene: 11. Germline CDR1 and CDR2: ENHRY and SYGVKD. The CDR3 sequence is 15 residues long. CDR3 in DNA: TGTGCCATCCTTACACCGGGACTAGGAGACAATGAGCAGTTCTTC. Its translation is CAILTPGLGDNEQFF.

This chain connects TRBV12-5 to TRBJ2-6; the D is unclear. The V and J ends lost 7 bases and 6 bases respectively, with 4 bases between them. The length of the CDR3 is 11 residues. The germline V gene encodes CDR1 LGHNT and CDR2 FRNRAP. CDR3 sequence reads: CASALANVLTF. CDR3 DNA: TGTGCTAGTGCCTTGGCCAACGTCCTGACTTTC.

The chain links TRBV7-3 to TRBJ2-3, with TRBD2 matching 8 bases. Germline V gives CDR1 SGHTA, CDR2 FQGTGA. V gave up 6 bases and J gave up 1 base; unmatched junction bases: 6. This CDR3 has 15 amino acids. As DNA, the CDR3 is TGTGCCAGCAGTTCTATGACTAGCGGCACAGATACGCAGTATTTT. This sequence encodes CASSSMTSGTDTQYF.

J is TRBJ2-1 and V is TRBV5-1; 9 bases agree with TRBD1. The CDR3 covers 15 residues. Germline V gene lookup returns CDR1 SGHRS and CDR2 YFSETQ. Unmatched junction bases numbered 8, after V lost 4 bases and J lost 6 bases. CDR3 sequence (DNA): TGCGCCAGCAGCCCCGGGACAGGGCCCCTCAATGAGCAGTTCTTC. Protein sequence: CASSPGTGPLNEQFF.

This chain joins TRBV9 and TRBJ1-2; TRBD1 matches 9 bases. Per the germline V gene, CDR1 is SGDLS and CDR2 is YYNGEE. This CDR3 comprises 16 residues. V lost 0 bases, J lost 1 base, and 4 bases stayed unmatched. The CDR3 DNA reads as TGTGCCAGCAGCGTAGTCCGGGACAGGGATAACTATGGCTACACCTTC. Amino acids: CASSVVRDRDNYGYTF. Using reference TRBV9 and TRBJ1-2 for the parts outside the CDR3, the full variable domain is DSGVTQTPKHLITATGQRVTLRCSPRSGDLSVYWYQQSLDQGLQFLIQYYNGEERAKGNILERFSAQQFPDLHSELNLSSLELGDSALYFCASSVVRDRDNYGYTFGSGTRLTVV.

The V and J genes are TRBV18 and TRBJ2-3; tentative D call: TRBD1 (5 bases). V lost 3 bases and J 3 bases, leaving 10 bases between the germline ends. CDR1 and CDR2 (germline): KGHSH, LQKENI. CDR3 length: 14 amino acids. The CDR3, as DNA: TGTGCCAGCTCACCGCAGGGTTTGACAGATACGCAGTATTTT. Translating gives CASSPQGLTDTQYF.

The V and J genes are TRBV5-1 and TRBJ2-1, with D possibly matching TRBD2 (6 bases). Trimming stripped 0 bases from V and 0 bases from J, with 19 bases between. CDR3 length: 19 residues. Per the germline V gene, CDR1 is SGHRS and CDR2 is YFSETQ. The CDR3 DNA reads as TGCGCCAGCAGCTTGGATAGAAAACGGGGGACCCGCTCCTACAATGAGCAGTTCTTC. Its protein product is CASSLDRKRGTRSYNEQFF.